This note documents a single T cell receptor (beta chain) sequence. What it binds is unknown. Repertoires were generated with immunoSEQ multiplex PCR, while TCRdb's copy carries only in-frame clones and drops some. The sample has 100,000 or so clones, about 94% seen once. Germline V gives CDR1 SGHTA, CDR2 FQGNSA. The CDR3 has 14 residues. With V trimmed by 1 base and J by 4 bases, 0 bases remained unmatched. The sample originates from a study of siplizumab effects on memory and regulatory T cells. Study-level findings and limits: Siplizumab significantly reduced alloreactive sequences traceable to unstimulated CD4+ memory cells.

The sequence came from a human donor in good health. This chain links TRBV7-2 with TRBJ2-3; 9 nucleotides line up with TRBD1. The sample was non-Treg CD4+ T cells sorted from blood. CDR3 protein: CASSLGTGADTQYF. The CDR3 nucleotides read TGTGCCAGCAGCTTAGGGACAGGGGCAGATACGCAGTATTTT.